These T cell receptor beta chains were read from a single sample in a study of T cell repertoires in cytomegalovirus infection. MiXCR was run by TCRdb on the reads, yielding one entry per CDR3 protein. Of fewer than 80,000 distinct CDR3 sequences in the sample, 3% to 4.5% were seen once. Specimen: PBMCs. The origin of the receptors is a human donor in good health (CMV status not recorded). Some clones in this sample may be carry-over from other donors' samples. The CDR3 runs from the conserved cysteine through the conserved F or W. Fields, in order: V gene, J gene, D gene, clone size, CDR3 DNA, CDR3 protein. D genes are given only for firm matches. Clone size is not always given. Where it is, it says once, few, many or a class for expanded clones.

v_gene: TRBV28; j_gene: TRBJ1-6; d_gene: NA; abundance: many; CDR3nt: TGTGCCAGCGAGGCGGCTATTAATTCACCCCTCCACTTT; CDR3aa: CASEAAINSPLHF
v_gene: TRBV30; j_gene: TRBJ1-6; d_gene: NA; abundance: many; CDR3nt: TGTGCCTGGAGTGTACACCGGGGTTTAGGCTCCTATAATTCACCCCTCCACTTT; CDR3aa: CAWSVHRGLGSYNSPLHF
v_gene: TRBV7-8; j_gene: TRBJ2-3; d_gene: TRBD2; abundance: many; CDR3nt: TGTGCCAGCAGCTTAAGGAGCGGGGGGGCCACAGATACGCAGTATTTT; CDR3aa: CASSLRSGGATDTQYF
v_gene: TRBV2; j_gene: TRBJ2-3; d_gene: NA; abundance: many; CDR3nt: TGTGCCAGCACAGAGCGAGATACGCAGTATTTT; CDR3aa: CASTERDTQYF
v_gene: TRBV7-3; j_gene: TRBJ1-6; d_gene: NA; abundance: many; CDR3nt: TGTGCCAGCAGCTTAAATACACGCTCCTATAATTCACCCCTCCACTTT; CDR3aa: CASSLNTRSYNSPLHF
v_gene: TRBV28; j_gene: TRBJ1-1; d_gene: NA; abundance: many; CDR3nt: TGTGCCAGCACCCCTTGGGGGATCTGGTCCCCGAACACTGAAGCTTTCTTT; CDR3aa: CASTPWGIWSPNTEAFF
v_gene: TRBV4-2; j_gene: TRBJ2-7; d_gene: TRBD2; abundance: many; CDR3nt: TGTGCCAGCAGCCAAACTAGCGGGGGCTCCTACGAGCAGTACTTC; CDR3aa: CASSQTSGGSYEQYF
v_gene: TRBV7-7; j_gene: TRBJ1-1; d_gene: TRBD1; abundance: many; CDR3nt: TGTGCTAGCAGCTCCAACAGGGGGCAGAACACTGAAGCTTTCTTT; CDR3aa: CASSSNRGQNTEAFF
v_gene: TRBV2; j_gene: TRBJ2-1; d_gene: NA; abundance: many; CDR3nt: TGTGCCAGCATTGGCAATGAGCAGTTCTTC; CDR3aa: CASIGNEQFF
v_gene: TRBV6-6; j_gene: TRBJ1-4; d_gene: NA; abundance: many; CDR3nt: TGTGCCAGCGGTCGAGTCTGGGGTAATGAAAAACTGTTTTTT; CDR3aa: CASGRVWGNEKLFF
v_gene: TRBV27; j_gene: TRBJ1-1; d_gene: NA; abundance: many; CDR3nt: TGTGCCAGCAGAACGACAGATGTGAACACTGAAGCTTTCTTT; CDR3aa: CASRTTDVNTEAFF
v_gene: TRBV7-9; j_gene: TRBJ2-2; d_gene: NA; abundance: many; CDR3nt: TGTGCCAGCAGCTTACTGCAGAACACCGGGGAGCTGTTTTTT; CDR3aa: CASSLLQNTGELFF
v_gene: TRBV7-2; j_gene: TRBJ2-1; d_gene: NA; abundance: many; CDR3nt: TGTGCCAGCAGCTTAGGGGGATTTACTAGCTCCTACAATGAGCAGTTCTTC; CDR3aa: CASSLGGFTSSYNEQFF
v_gene: TRBV5-8; j_gene: TRBJ1-5; d_gene: TRBD1; abundance: many; CDR3nt: TGTGCCAGCAGGTATACAGGGGGCAATCAGCCCCAGCATTTT; CDR3aa: CASRYTGGNQPQHF
v_gene: TRBV20-1; j_gene: TRBJ1-5; d_gene: NA; abundance: many; CDR3nt: TGCAGTGCGAGGGAAGGTCCCTTCGGTCAGCCCCAGCATTTT; CDR3aa: CSAREGPFGQPQHF
v_gene: TRBV27; j_gene: TRBJ2-3; d_gene: TRBD2; abundance: many; CDR3nt: TGTGCCAGCAGTATACTCACTAGCGGGCGATTCACAGATACGCAGTATTTT; CDR3aa: CASSILTSGRFTDTQYF
v_gene: TRBV7-2; j_gene: TRBJ2-3; d_gene: TRBD1; abundance: many; CDR3nt: TGTGCCAGCAGCTTAGGTTTCACAGGGGTCCCAGATACGCAGTATTTT; CDR3aa: CASSLGFTGVPDTQYF
v_gene: TRBV6-4; j_gene: TRBJ2-1; d_gene: TRBD2; abundance: many; CDR3nt: TGTGCCAGCAGTGGGACTAGCGGGGGGATGAATGAGCAGTTCTTC; CDR3aa: CASSGTSGGMNEQFF
v_gene: TRBV6-2/TRBV6-3; j_gene: TRBJ2-7; d_gene: NA; abundance: many; CDR3nt: TGTGCCAGCAGACAGGGTGGCGAGCAGTACTTC; CDR3aa: CASRQGGEQYF
v_gene: TRBV11-2; j_gene: TRBJ1-1; d_gene: NA; abundance: many; CDR3nt: TGTGCCAGCAGCTCCACGCGGGGCACTGAAGCTTTCTTT; CDR3aa: CASSSTRGTEAFF
v_gene: TRBV29-1; j_gene: TRBJ2-5; d_gene: NA; abundance: many; CDR3nt: TGCAGCCTTGGGGAAGGGATGCAAGAGACCCAGTACTTC; CDR3aa: CSLGEGMQETQYF
v_gene: TRBV4-3; j_gene: TRBJ1-4; d_gene: NA; abundance: many; CDR3nt: TGCGCCAGCAGCCCCTACCCGACAGGTTCAGGGGAAAAACTGTTTTTT; CDR3aa: CASSPYPTGSGEKLFF
v_gene: TRBV18; j_gene: TRBJ2-1; d_gene: NA; abundance: NA; CDR3nt: TGTGCCAGCTCACCAGAAGGGGCAGGGGCCTACAATGAGCAGTTCTTC; CDR3aa: CASSPEGAGAYNEQFF
v_gene: TRBV14; j_gene: TRBJ2-5; d_gene: TRBD1; abundance: many; CDR3nt: TGTGCCAGCAGCCTACTCGTGACAGGGTTGGAGACCCAGTACTTC; CDR3aa: CASSLLVTGLETQYF
v_gene: TRBV29-1; j_gene: TRBJ1-4; d_gene: NA; abundance: many; CDR3nt: TGCAGCGCCCACAGGGCTGGGGAAAAACTGTTTTTT; CDR3aa: CSAHRAGEKLFF
v_gene: TRBV20-1; j_gene: TRBJ1-5; d_gene: TRBD1; abundance: many; CDR3nt: TGCAGTGCTAGAGAATGGGACAGTCAGAGCAATCAGCCCCAGCATTTT; CDR3aa: CSAREWDSQSNQPQHF
v_gene: TRBV10-3; j_gene: TRBJ2-7; d_gene: TRBD2; abundance: many; CDR3nt: TGTGCCATCAGAAGTTCGACTAGCGGGGGGCTCTACGAGCAGTACTTC; CDR3aa: CAIRSSTSGGLYEQYF
v_gene: TRBV7-2; j_gene: TRBJ2-2; d_gene: NA; abundance: many; CDR3nt: TGTGCCAGCAGCCTCAATCCCATGGGGGCTAACACCGGGGAGCTGTTTTTT; CDR3aa: CASSLNPMGANTGELFF
v_gene: TRBV7-9; j_gene: TRBJ2-1; d_gene: NA; abundance: many; CDR3nt: TGTGCCAGCAGCGCCGGCGGAGGGCGGCTATACAATGAGCAGTTCTTC; CDR3aa: CASSAGGGRLYNEQFF
v_gene: TRBV15; j_gene: TRBJ2-5; d_gene: NA; abundance: many; CDR3nt: TGTGCCACCAGCAGAGTACCCGGGTCAGGGACCCAGTACTTC; CDR3aa: CATSRVPGSGTQYF
v_gene: TRBV28; j_gene: TRBJ2-5; d_gene: TRBD2; abundance: many; CDR3nt: TGTGCCAGCAGTTTTAGCGGGGGGGCCTCGGAGACCCAGTACTTC; CDR3aa: CASSFSGGASETQYF
v_gene: TRBV4-2; j_gene: TRBJ2-3; d_gene: NA; abundance: many; CDR3nt: TGTGCCAGCAGCCTTCGGGACCTACGGGGCCCAGATACGCAGTATTTT; CDR3aa: CASSLRDLRGPDTQYF
v_gene: TRBV6-2/TRBV6-3; j_gene: TRBJ1-1; d_gene: NA; abundance: many; CDR3nt: TGTGCCAGCAGTTATACACCCGGGGCCGCTGACAGGAGGGGGACTGAAGCTTTCTTT; CDR3aa: CASSYTPGAADRRGTEAFF
v_gene: TRBV7-2; j_gene: TRBJ1-1; d_gene: TRBD1; abundance: NA; CDR3nt: TGTGCCAGCAGCGGTCACAGGGGTCGGGAAGCTTTCTTT; CDR3aa: CASSGHRGREAFF
v_gene: TRBV5-1; j_gene: TRBJ1-1; d_gene: NA; abundance: many; CDR3nt: TGCGCCAGCAGCCCGCCGGGACGGCAGAGAGCGACTGAAGCTTTCTTT; CDR3aa: CASSPPGRQRATEAFF